The 14 T cell receptor beta chains in this list originate from one sample, sequenced in a study of blood T cell repertoires in COVID-19. Profiled with immunoSEQ multiplex PCR; TCRdb holds only in-frame clones, not every one. The sample has roughly 120,000 clones; about nine tenths are singletons. The sequencing input was peripheral blood. These receptors were obtained from a human donor in a cohort sampled during active COVID-19.

This chain joins TRBV18 and TRBJ1-4; D uncertain. The CDR3 length is 13 residues. The V end lost 5 bases, the J end lost 4 bases, and 8 bases lay between the germline ends. Germline V CDR1 and CDR2: KGHSH, LQKENI. CDR3 coding DNA: TGTGCCAGCTCAGCCGGGAATAATGAAAAACTGTTTTTT. Translation: CASSAGNNEKLFF.

The chain uses TRBV9 and TRBJ2-7; 8 bases agree with TRBD1. With V trimmed by 4 bases and J by 3 bases, 9 bases remained unmatched. Germline V gene data show CDR1 as SGDLS and CDR2 as YYNGEE. The CDR3 consists of 15 residues. The CDR3 DNA reads TGTGCCAGCAGCACTCAGGGGGCGCCGCACTACGAGCAGTACTTC. It encodes CASSTQGAPHYEQYF. The full variable domain, rest sourced from reference TRBV9 and TRBJ2-7, is DSGVTQTPKHLITATGQRVTLRCSPRSGDLSVYWYQQSLDQGLQFLIQYYNGEERAKGNILERFSAQQFPDLHSELNLSSLELGDSALYFCASSTQGAPHYEQYFGPGTRLTVT.

The rearrangement joins TRBV5-1 to TRBJ2-3; TRBD2 might be the D (5 bases). Germline loops: CDR1 SGHRS, CDR2 YFSETQ. With 3 bases removed from V and 2 bases from J, the gap between germline ends came to 19 bases. The length of the CDR3 is 17 residues. The CDR3 sequence: CASSSSLSGRNTDTQYF. CDR3 DNA: TGCGCCAGCAGCTCGTCCTTAAGCGGCCGTAACACAGATACGCAGTATTTT.

The rearrangement joins TRBV7-9 to TRBJ1-5; 10 bases line up with TRBD1. Losses at the gene ends were 4 bases for V and 2 bases for J; bases not matched to a gene: 5. Germline CDR1 is SEHNR and CDR2 is FQNEAQ (reference sequence). This CDR3 has 16 amino acids. The CDR3 coding sequence is TGTGCCAGCAGCTCGACAGGGGGCGCGGGCAATCAGCCCCAGCATTTT. Amino acids: CASSSTGGAGNQPQHF.

This clone is a singleton in its sample. The chain carries TRBV24-1 and TRBJ2-5; 9 positions agree with TRBD1. The CDR3 covers 16 residues. Germline CDR1 is KGHDR and CDR2 is SFDVKD. J lost 2 bases, V lost 5 bases, and 8 bases had no gene match. Here the CDR3 reads CATSAHDGTGQETQYF. The CDR3 nucleotides are TGTGCCACCAGTGCCCATGACGGGACAGGGCAAGAGACCCAGTACTTC.

The gene calls are TRBV7-6 and TRBJ2-1; TRBD2 agrees at 12 bases. The CDR3 runs 19 residues. Trimming took 5 bases from V and 0 from J; bases not matched to a gene: 11. Germline V gives CDR1 SGHVS, CDR2 FNYEAQ. As DNA, the CDR3 is TGTGCCAGCAGCCCTCGGGGACTAGCGGGCTCCTACTCCTACAATGAGCAGTTCTTC. Translating gives CASSPRGLAGSYSYNEQFF. The whole variable domain, remainder taken from reference TRBV7-6 and TRBJ2-1, is GAGVSQSPRYKVTKRGQDVALRCDPISGHVSLYWYRQALGQGPEFLTYFNYEAQQDKSGLPNDRFSAERPEGSISTLTIQRTEQRDSAMYRCASSPRGLAGSYSYNEQFFGPGTRLTVL.

On this clone: A read error may produce the germline difference seen at one junction end. The rearrangement uses TRBV12-3 or TRBV12-4 and TRBJ2-7, with 9 positions matching TRBD1. This CDR3 is built from 13 residues. CDR3 sequence reads: CASSLGQGLTHNF. For the CDR3, the DNA is TGTGCCAGCAGTTTGGGACAGGGCTTAACCCACAATTTC.

This chain joins TRBV28 and TRBJ2-7; D might be TRBD1 (6 bases). Per the germline V gene, CDR1 is MDHEN and CDR2 is SYDVKM. Trimming pared 8 bases from V and 5 bases from J, leaving 19 bases between. The CDR3 is made up of 14 amino acids. This CDR3 is CASASGALKHEQYF. As DNA, the CDR3 is TGTGCCAGCGCGTCAGGGGCCTTGAAACACGAGCAGTACTTC.

This chain connects TRBV6-2 or TRBV6-3 to TRBJ2-1; 8 bases align to TRBD2. Germline trimming cut 3 bases from V and 6 bases from J; bases unmatched to any gene: 7. The CDR3 length is 15 residues. CDR1 is MNHEY and CDR2 is SVGEGT in the germline V gene. The chain's CDR3 is CASSYDGGAPNEQFF. The CDR3, as DNA: TGTGCCAGCAGTTATGACGGGGGGGCCCCCAATGAGCAGTTCTTC.

The rearrangement joins TRBV7-3 to TRBJ1-1, with TRBD1 identical over 7 bases. CDR1 and CDR2 from the germline V gene are SGHTA and FQGTGA. V trimming: 5 bases; J trimming: 4 bases; junction bases outside the gene matches: 4. This CDR3 comprises 13 residues. The CDR3 reads CASSLDRATEAFF. The DNA of the CDR3 is TGTGCCAGCAGCCTCGACAGGGCCACTGAAGCTTTCTTT.

The CDR3 bases are TGCGCCAGCAGCTTGGACCCGGGACTGAGCTACGAGCAGTACTTC. Translation: CASSLDPGLSYEQYF. This chain uses TRBV5-1 with TRBJ2-7; D might be TRBD2 (6 bases). Trimming stripped 0 bases from V and 3 bases from J, with 13 bases between. CDR1 SGHRS and CDR2 YFSETQ come from the germline V gene. This CDR3 spans 15 amino acids.

The genes are TRBV4-2 and TRBJ1-2; a weak D match, TRBD1 (5 bases). The CDR3 consists of 15 residues. Trimming took off 2 bases at V and 1 base at J, with 11 bases between the two ends. Looked up from germline, CDR1 is LGHNA and CDR2 is YNFKEQ. In nucleotides, the CDR3 is TGTGCCAGCAGCCAACGGACAACCCGTAACTATGGCTACACCTTC. It codes for CASSQRTTRNYGYTF.

The J gene is TRBJ2-5, the V gene TRBV6-6; TRBD2 matches 11 bases. V shed 7 bases, J shed 4 bases, and the junction held 11 bases outside the gene matches. CDR1 MNHNY and CDR2 SVGAGI come from the germline V gene (reference sequence). The CDR3 is 16 residues long. CDR3 sequence reads: CASTQWLAGGSETQYF. The CDR3 DNA follows: TGTGCCAGCACCCAGTGGCTAGCGGGAGGCTCAGAGACCCAGTACTTC.

This chain links TRBV5-1 with TRBJ2-1; TRBD2 agrees at 9 bases. The CDR3 runs to 15 residues. The germline gives CDR1 SGHRS, CDR2 YFSETQ. V shed 4 bases, J shed 3 bases, and the junction held 5 bases outside the gene matches. In DNA form, the CDR3 reads TGCGCCAGCAGCACTAGCGGGCCTTTCTACAATGAGCAGTTCTTC. It encodes CASSTSGPFYNEQFF.